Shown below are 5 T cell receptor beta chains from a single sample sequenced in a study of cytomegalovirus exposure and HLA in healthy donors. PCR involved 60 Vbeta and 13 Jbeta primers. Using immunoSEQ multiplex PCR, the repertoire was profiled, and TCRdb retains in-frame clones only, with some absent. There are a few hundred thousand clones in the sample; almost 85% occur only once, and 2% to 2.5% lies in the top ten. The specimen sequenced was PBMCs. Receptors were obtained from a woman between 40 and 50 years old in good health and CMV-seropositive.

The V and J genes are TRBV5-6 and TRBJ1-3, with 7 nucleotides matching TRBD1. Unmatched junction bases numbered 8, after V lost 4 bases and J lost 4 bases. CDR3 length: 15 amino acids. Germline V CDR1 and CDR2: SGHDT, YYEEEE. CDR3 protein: CASSGGTDSGNTIYF. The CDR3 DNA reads TGTGCCAGCAGCGGGGGGACAGATTCCGGAAACACCATATATTTT.

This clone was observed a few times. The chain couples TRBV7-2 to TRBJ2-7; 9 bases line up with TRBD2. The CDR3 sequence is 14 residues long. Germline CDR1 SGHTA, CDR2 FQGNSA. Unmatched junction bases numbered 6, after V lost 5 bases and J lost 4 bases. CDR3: CASSPAGGTYEQYF. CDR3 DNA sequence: TGTGCCAGCAGCCCAGCGGGAGGAACGTACGAGCAGTACTTC.

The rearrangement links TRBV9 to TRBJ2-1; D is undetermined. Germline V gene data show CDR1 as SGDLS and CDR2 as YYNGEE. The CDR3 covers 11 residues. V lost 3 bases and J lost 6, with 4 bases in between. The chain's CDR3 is CASSASNEQFF. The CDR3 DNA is TGTGCCAGCAGCGCCTCCAATGAGCAGTTCTTC.

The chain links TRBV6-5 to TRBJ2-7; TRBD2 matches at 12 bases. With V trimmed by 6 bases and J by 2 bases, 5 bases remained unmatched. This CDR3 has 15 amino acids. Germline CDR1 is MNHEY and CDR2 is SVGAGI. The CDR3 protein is CASRNGLAGTYEQYF. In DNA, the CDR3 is TGTGCCAGCAGGAATGGACTAGCGGGAACCTACGAGCAGTACTTC.

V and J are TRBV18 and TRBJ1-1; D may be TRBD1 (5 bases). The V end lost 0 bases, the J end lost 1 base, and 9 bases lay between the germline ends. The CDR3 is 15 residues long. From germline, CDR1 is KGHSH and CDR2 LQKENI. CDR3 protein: CASSPPSGQNTEAFF. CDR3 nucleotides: TGTGCCAGCTCACCACCGTCAGGGCAGAACACTGAAGCTTTCTTT.